What follows describes a single T cell receptor beta chain. The antigen is not known. This CDR3 is 15 amino acids long. The V segment lost 7 bases and the J segment 5 bases; nucleotides outside the gene matches: 15. CDR1 and CDR2 (germline): DFQATT, SNEGSKA (reference sequence). These data belong to a study of T cell repertoires in cytomegalovirus infection. Background on the study: CMV epitopes, recently identified HLA-C-restricted and well-studied HLA-B-restricted, were used.

Study observations and caveats: Carriers of CMV and the relevant HLA type were discriminated by public TCR beta frequency. In two of eight donors, the top clonotype was HLA-C-restricted CMV-specific.

TCRdb re-analysed the reads in MiXCR, keeping a single row per CDR3 protein. Here the sample spans 230,000 or so distinct CDR3 sequences, roughly 34% being singletons. The material sequenced was CD8+ T cells from cultured PBMCs, taken from culture after CMV antigen stimulation. The rearrangement joins TRBV20-1 to TRBJ2-5, with TRBD2 matching over 8 bases. The origin of this receptor is a human donor in good health (CMV status not recorded). Some clones in this sample may be carry-over from other donors' samples. The CDR3 loop reads CSGTLGLVAEETQYF. CDR3 bases: TGCAGTGGAACCCTGGGACTAGTAGCGGAGGAGACCCAGTACTTC.